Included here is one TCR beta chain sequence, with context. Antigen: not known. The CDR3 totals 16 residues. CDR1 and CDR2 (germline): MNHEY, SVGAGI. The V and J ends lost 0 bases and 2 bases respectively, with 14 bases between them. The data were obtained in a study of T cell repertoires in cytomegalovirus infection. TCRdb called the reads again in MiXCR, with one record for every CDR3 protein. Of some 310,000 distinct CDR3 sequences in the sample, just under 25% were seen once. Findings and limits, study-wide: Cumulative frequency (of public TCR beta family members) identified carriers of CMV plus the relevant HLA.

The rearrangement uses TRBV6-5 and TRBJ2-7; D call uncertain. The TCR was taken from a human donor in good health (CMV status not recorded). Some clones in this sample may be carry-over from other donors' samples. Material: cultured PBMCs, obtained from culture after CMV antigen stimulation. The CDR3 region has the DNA TGTGCCAGCAGTTACTCGAACTATCCGACGACCTACGAGCAGTACTTC. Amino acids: CASSYSNYPTTYEQYF.